This is a list of T cell receptor beta chains from one sample in a study of blood T cell repertoires in COVID-19. The data were produced by immunoSEQ multiplex PCR, yet TCRdb's version contains in-frame clones alone and is incomplete. Among fewer than 250,000 clones, roughly 85% were seen once, and the ten largest hold approximately 4.2%. Sample: PBMCs or T cells enriched from blood (not recorded which). These receptors all come from a woman in her thirties or forties with acute COVID-19. CDR3s include the opening cysteine and the closing phenylalanine or tryptophan.

>TRBV27
CASIYGQAVNQPQHF
>TRBV6-2/TRBV6-3
CASSIRDRGNYGYTF
>TRBV9
CASSVGGLGNSPLHF
>TRBV18
CASSTGLGEPQHF
>TRBV6-4
CASSDSSWLAGEPPHRETQYF
>TRBV11-3
CASSHGSSYEQYF
>TRBV7-9
CASSSWGLGQSDNEQFF
>TRBV13
CASSSTGGVSGQPQHF
>TRBV7-8
CASSQSRTGAPYGYTF
>TRBV14
CASSHPGQGVRETQYF
>TRBV19
CASKPAGGPGEQFF